Listed below are T cell receptor beta chains from one sample, sequenced in a study of response to subunit inactivated influenza vaccine. TCRdb used MiXCR to reprocess the RT-PCR reads, holding one entry per CDR3 protein. The table has 600,000 to 850,000 distinct CDR3 sequences, about 14% seen once. The material sequenced was PBMCs from blood, taken approximately 15 days before vaccination. Every receptor here comes from a man aged 45-60 years who received an inactivated influenza vaccine. Each CDR3 is given with its conserved first and last residue. Fields, in order: V gene, clone size, J gene, D gene, CDR3 DNA, CDR3 protein. D genes are given only for firm matches. Only part of the rows carry a size: once, few, many, or a class if the clone is expanded.

TRBV5-1	.	TRBJ2-7	.	TGCGCCAGCAGCTTGGAGCCTGACGCTGCAAGGGAGCAGTACTTC	CASSLEPDAAREQYF
TRBV12-3/TRBV12-4	many	TRBJ2-7	.	TGTGCCAGCAGACCCACTAGAGGCGAGCAGTACTTC	CASRPTRGEQYF
TRBV3-1	.	TRBJ2-2	TRBD1	TGTGCCAGCAGCCATACAGGGGGCACCGGGGAGCTGTTTTTT	CASSHTGGTGELFF
TRBV7-2	.	TRBJ2-3	.	TGTGCCAGCAGCTTGTCAGGGCTGGGAGATACGCAGTATTTT	CASSLSGLGDTQYF
TRBV20-1	few	TRBJ1-2	.	TGCAGTGCTAGTCCGGGGTATGGCTACACCTTC	CSASPGYGYTF
TRBV5-1	.	TRBJ2-7	.	TGCGCCAGCAGCTCAGGGGGGGGCCTAAATACCTACGAGCAGTACTTC	CASSSGGGLNTYEQYF
TRBV27	few	TRBJ2-3	.	TGTGCCAGCAGTTCCTGGGACAGCACAGATACGCAGTATTTT	CASSSWDSTDTQYF
TRBV24-1	few	TRBJ2-3	.	TGTGCCACCAGTGATACACGGGACATATGGGGTACGCAGTATTTT	CATSDTRDIWGTQYF
TRBV6-1	.	TRBJ1-5	.	TGTGCCAGCAGTCGCGTCGGAGGGAGCAATCAGCCCCAGCATTTT	CASSRVGGSNQPQHF
TRBV6-2/TRBV6-3	few	TRBJ2-1	.	TGTGCCAGCAGCCTCCTCACTACTAGACCGTCCTACAATGAGCAGTTCTTC	CASSLLTTRPSYNEQFF
TRBV7-2	.	TRBJ2-2	TRBD1	TGTGCCAGCAGCTTAGGGCAGGGGGAAACCGGGGAGCTGTTTTTT	CASSLGQGETGELFF
TRBV4-1	few	TRBJ1-1	TRBD1	TGCGCCAGCAGCCAACTCGACAGGGCACGACAGAACACTGAAGCTTTCTTT	CASSQLDRARQNTEAFF
TRBV3-1	.	TRBJ1-1	TRBD1	TGTGCCAGCAGCCCAGCTTCGACAGGGGTTTCGACTGAAGCTTTCTTT	CASSPASTGVSTEAFF
TRBV30	.	TRBJ1-6	.	TGTGCCTGGAGTGTACGCAGTTATTCACCCCTCCACTTT	CAWSVRSYSPLHF
TRBV11-2	few	TRBJ2-7	TRBD1	TGTGCCAGCAGCTTGCAACCCGGGACAGGAAGTCTCTACGAGCAGTACTTC	CASSLQPGTGSLYEQYF
TRBV4-2	few	TRBJ2-7	.	TGTGCCAGCCGCAAGGCGGTGGAGGTCGTAGAGCAGTACTTC	CASRKAVEVVEQYF
TRBV6-1	.	TRBJ1-6	.	TGTGCCAGCACTCCTCTCTATGTAGGGTATAATTCACCCCTCCACTTT	CASTPLYVGYNSPLHF
TRBV11-3	.	TRBJ2-1	TRBD2	TGTGCCAGCAGCGCCGGGACTAGCGGGATCAATGAGCAGTTCTTC	CASSAGTSGINEQFF
TRBV7-6	few	TRBJ2-7	TRBD1	TGTGCCAGCAGCTTAGATCCAAACACCGGGACAGGCTACTCCTACGAGCAGTACTTC	CASSLDPNTGTGYSYEQYF
TRBV5-1	once	TRBJ2-5	.	TGCGCCAGCAGCTTAGTGTCGGGAGACGGTGAGACCCAGTACTTC	CASSLVSGDGETQYF
TRBV7-9	.	TRBJ2-5	TRBD2	TGTGCCAGCAGCTTAAATGCGGGGGGGCAAGAGACCCAGTACTTC	CASSLNAGGQETQYF
TRBV7-2	few	TRBJ1-3	TRBD1	TGTGCCAGCAGCCGGGACAGGGGTGGAAACACCATATATTTT	CASSRDRGGNTIYF
TRBV11-2	few	TRBJ2-1	.	TGTGCCAGCAGCCGATTTACTAGACGGCTTGGCGTAGCCTACAATGAGCAGTTCTTC	CASSRFTRRLGVAYNEQFF
TRBV29-1	.	TRBJ2-3	TRBD1	TGCAGCGTGACCGGCAAGGGGGCCACAGATACGCAGTATTTT	CSVTGKGATDTQYF
TRBV29-1	many	TRBJ2-3	TRBD2	TGCAGCGTTGGCGGGAGGCTCACAGATACGCAGTATTTT	CSVGGRLTDTQYF
TRBV12-3/TRBV12-4	many	TRBJ2-1	.	TGTGCCAGCCTTCGGGGTACCGATGAGCAGTTCTTC	CASLRGTDEQFF
TRBV7-8	few	TRBJ2-2	TRBD2	TGTGCCAGCAGCTTACTAAGCCTAGCGGGGAAGGGGGAGCTGTTTTTT	CASSLLSLAGKGELFF
TRBV9	few	TRBJ2-4	TRBD2	TGTGCCAGCAGCGAGACTAGCGGGAGGGAAGCCAAAAACATTCAGTACTTC	CASSETSGREAKNIQYF
TRBV29-1	few	TRBJ2-5	.	TGCAGCGTGATGGGCTTGTTCCAAGAGACCCAGTACTTC	CSVMGLFQETQYF
TRBV7-3	.	TRBJ2-1	.	TGTGCCAGCAGCCCCACGGAGGGCTCCTACAATGAGCAGTTCTTC	CASSPTEGSYNEQFF
TRBV20-1	.	TRBJ1-4	.	TGCAGTGCTAGAGGCAGAGCAACTAATGAAAAACTGTTTTTT	CSARGRATNEKLFF
TRBV12-3/TRBV12-4	many	TRBJ2-2	TRBD2	TGTGCCAGCAGTTTAAGGCCGAGATTCCTAGCGGGAGTGTACACCGGGGAGCTGTTTTTT	CASSLRPRFLAGVYTGELFF
TRBV5-1	.	TRBJ2-2	.	TGCGCCAGCAGCTTGGCAGGGGATAACACCGGGGAGCTGTTTTTT	CASSLAGDNTGELFF
TRBV30	few	TRBJ2-7	.	TGTGCCTGGAGTGGTGCGGAATTCCCCTACGAGCAGTACTTC	CAWSGAEFPYEQYF
TRBV10-3	many	TRBJ2-7	TRBD1	TGTGCCATCAGTGAGGCGGTCAGGGGGCGAAGTTCGCCCTACGAGCAGTACTTC	CAISEAVRGRSSPYEQYF
TRBV20-1	.	TRBJ1-1	TRBD1	TGCTGTGCTAGAGATCGAGGGGACAGCGGCACTGAAGCTTTCTTT	CCARDRGDSGTEAFF
TRBV6-5	.	TRBJ2-3	TRBD1	TGTGCCAGCAGTTCCACGACAGGGTACAATACGCAGTATTTT	CASSSTTGYNTQYF
TRBV12-3/TRBV12-4	.	TRBJ2-7	.	TGTGCCAGCAGCCTCGGCGCGGGGTTAGGCTCCTACGAGCAGTACTTC	CASSLGAGLGSYEQYF
TRBV3-1	.	TRBJ2-3	.	TGTGCCAGCAGCCAGGGGGAAAGCACAGATACGCAGTATTTT	CASSQGESTDTQYF
TRBV11-2	.	TRBJ2-7	TRBD2	TGTGCCAGCAGCTTTTTTGCGGGAGGCTACGAGCAGTACTTC	CASSFFAGGYEQYF
TRBV9	.	TRBJ2-3	.	TGTGCCAGCAGCCAAGGGGTCGGGGGAAGGCAATCAGATACGCAGTATTTT	CASSQGVGGRQSDTQYF